This T cell receptor beta chain was found in a study of CD8 T cells in ankylosing spondylitis. In its sample, this clonotype was seen many times. Its antigen is not known. The study, taken as a whole, reports: Some of the motif variants had earlier been found in reactive arthritis patients' fluid and blood.

The TCR beta libraries were generated through quantitative 5'-RACE incorporating molecular barcodes. MiXCR, applied by TCRdb to the 5' RACE reads, yields one record per CDR3 protein. In the table there are around 210,000 distinct CDR3 sequences, less than 9.5% of which are singletons. V lost 4 bases to trimming and J lost 5 bases; unmatched junction nucleotides: 7. This CDR3 is built from 14 residues. This receptor was obtained from a female donor with ankylosing spondylitis or in good health (not recorded which). The rearrangement joins TRBV12-3 or TRBV12-4 to TRBJ1-1; TRBD1 agrees at 7 bases. Specimen: blood, either unsorted or a sorted T cell fraction (not recorded which). CDR3 residues: CASSSTGVETEAFF. CDR3 DNA sequence: TGTGCCAGCAGTTCTACAGGGGTGGAAACTGAAGCTTTCTTT.